This T cell receptor beta chain came from a study of immune characterization of retroperitoneal liposarcoma. A single record per CDR3 protein comes from TCRdb applying MiXCR to the PCR reads. The sample has some 10,000 distinct CDR3 sequences; about a quarter are singletons. Losses at the gene ends were 1 base for V and 6 bases for J; bases not matched to a gene: 9. The CDR3 spans 16 residues. Germline V gene sequence: CDR1 SGHVS, CDR2 FQNEAQ. This clonotype was obtained from a male donor with retroperitoneal liposarcoma. The rearrangement links TRBV7-8 to TRBJ2-5, with TRBD2 matching 9 bases. The sample consisted of tumor tissue. CDR3 bases: TGTGCCAGCAGCTTAGAGTCTCCAGCGGGAGGACAGACCCAGTACTTC. Protein product: CASSLESPAGGQTQYF.